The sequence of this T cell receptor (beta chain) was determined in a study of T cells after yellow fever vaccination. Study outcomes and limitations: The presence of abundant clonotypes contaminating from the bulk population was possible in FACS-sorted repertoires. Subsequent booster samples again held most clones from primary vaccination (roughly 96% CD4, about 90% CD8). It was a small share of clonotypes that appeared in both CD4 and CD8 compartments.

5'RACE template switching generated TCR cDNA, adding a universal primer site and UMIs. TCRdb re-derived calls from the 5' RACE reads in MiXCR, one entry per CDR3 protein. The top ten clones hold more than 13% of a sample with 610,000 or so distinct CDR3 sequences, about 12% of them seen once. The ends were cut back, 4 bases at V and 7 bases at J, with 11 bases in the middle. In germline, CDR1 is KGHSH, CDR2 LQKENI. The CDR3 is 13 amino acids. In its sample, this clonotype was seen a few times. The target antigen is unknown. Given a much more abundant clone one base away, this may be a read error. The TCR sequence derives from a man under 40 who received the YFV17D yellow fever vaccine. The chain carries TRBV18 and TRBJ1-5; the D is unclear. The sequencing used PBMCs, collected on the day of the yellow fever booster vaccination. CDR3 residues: CASSRERGQPQHF. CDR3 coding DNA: TGTGCCAGCTCACGGGAGAGAGGGCAGCCCCAGCATTTT. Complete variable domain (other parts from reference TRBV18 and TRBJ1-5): NAGVMQNPRHLVRRRGQEARLRCSPMKGHSHVYWYRQLPEEGLKFMVYLQKENIIDESGMPKERFSAEFPKEGPSILRIQQVVRGDSAAYFCASSRERGQPQHFGDGTRLSIL.